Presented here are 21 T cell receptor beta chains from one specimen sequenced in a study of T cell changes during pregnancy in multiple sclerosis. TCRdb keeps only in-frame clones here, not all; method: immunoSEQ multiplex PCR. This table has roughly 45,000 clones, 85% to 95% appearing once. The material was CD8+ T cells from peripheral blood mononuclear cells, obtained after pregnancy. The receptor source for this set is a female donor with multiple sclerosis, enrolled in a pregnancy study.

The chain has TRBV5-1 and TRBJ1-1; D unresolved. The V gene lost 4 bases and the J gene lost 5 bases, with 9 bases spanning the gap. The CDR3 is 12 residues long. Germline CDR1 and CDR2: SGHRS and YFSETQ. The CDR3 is CASSDSRTEAFF. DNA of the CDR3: TGCGCCAGCAGCGACTCGAGGACTGAAGCTTTCTTT.

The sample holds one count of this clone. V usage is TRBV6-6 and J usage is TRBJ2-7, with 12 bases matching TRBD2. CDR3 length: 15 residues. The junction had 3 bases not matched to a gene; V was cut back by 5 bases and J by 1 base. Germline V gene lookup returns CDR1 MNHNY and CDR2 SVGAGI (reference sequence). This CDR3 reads CASSGTSGWSYEQYF. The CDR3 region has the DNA TGTGCCAGCAGTGGGACTAGCGGGTGGTCCTACGAGCAGTACTTC.

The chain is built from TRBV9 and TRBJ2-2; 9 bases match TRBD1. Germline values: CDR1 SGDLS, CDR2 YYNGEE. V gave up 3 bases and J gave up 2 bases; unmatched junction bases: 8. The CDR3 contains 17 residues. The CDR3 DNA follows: TGTGCCAGCAGCGCAATAGCGGACAGGGGAAACACCGGGGAGCTGTTTTTT. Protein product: CASSAIADRGNTGELFF.

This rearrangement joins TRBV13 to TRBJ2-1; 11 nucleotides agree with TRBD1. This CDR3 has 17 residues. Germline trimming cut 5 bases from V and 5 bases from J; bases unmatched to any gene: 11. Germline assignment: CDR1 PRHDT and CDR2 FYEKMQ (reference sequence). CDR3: CASSDRDRGSWDNEQFF. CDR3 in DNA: TGTGCCAGCAGCGACCGGGACAGGGGGAGTTGGGACAATGAGCAGTTCTTC.

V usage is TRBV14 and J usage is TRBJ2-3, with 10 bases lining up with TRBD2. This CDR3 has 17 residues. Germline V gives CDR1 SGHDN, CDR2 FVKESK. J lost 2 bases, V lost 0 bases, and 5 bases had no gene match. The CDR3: CASSQDRLAGVTDTQYF. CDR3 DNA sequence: TGTGCCAGCAGCCAAGATCGTCTAGCGGGAGTCACAGATACGCAGTATTTT.

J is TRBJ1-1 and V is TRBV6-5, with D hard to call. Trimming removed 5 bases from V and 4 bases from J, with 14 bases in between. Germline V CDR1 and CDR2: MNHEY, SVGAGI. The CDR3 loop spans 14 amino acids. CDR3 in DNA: TGTGCCAGCAGTCTCTCGGACCGGGGCACTGAAGCTTTCTTT. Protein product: CASSLSDRGTEAFF.

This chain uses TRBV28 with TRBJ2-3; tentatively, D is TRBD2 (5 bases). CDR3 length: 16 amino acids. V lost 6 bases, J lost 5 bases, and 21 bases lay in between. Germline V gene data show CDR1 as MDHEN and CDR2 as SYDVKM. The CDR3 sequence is CASSHNPLALEDTQYF. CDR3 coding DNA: TGTGCCAGCAGCCATAACCCGCTAGCTTTAGAAGATACGCAGTATTTT.

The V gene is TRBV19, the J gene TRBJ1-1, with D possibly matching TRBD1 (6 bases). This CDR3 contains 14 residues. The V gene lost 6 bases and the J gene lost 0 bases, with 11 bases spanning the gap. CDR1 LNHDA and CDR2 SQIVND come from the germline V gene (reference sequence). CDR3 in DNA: TGTGCCAGTAGCGTGGGACATATGAACACTGAAGCTTTCTTT. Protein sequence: CASSVGHMNTEAFF.

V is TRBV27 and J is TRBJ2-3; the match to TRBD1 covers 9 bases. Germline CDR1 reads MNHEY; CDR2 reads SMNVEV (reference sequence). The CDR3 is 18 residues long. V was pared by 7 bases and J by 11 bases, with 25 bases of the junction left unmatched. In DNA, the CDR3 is TGTGCCAGCACAAAAGGACTCGGGACAGGGTGGGGGCATGTATTGCAGTATTTT. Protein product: CASTKGLGTGWGHVLQYF.

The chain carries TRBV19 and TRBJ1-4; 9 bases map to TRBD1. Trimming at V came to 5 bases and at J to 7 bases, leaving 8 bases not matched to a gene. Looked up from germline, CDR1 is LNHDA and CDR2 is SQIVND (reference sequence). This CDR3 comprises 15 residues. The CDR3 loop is CASSLSGQGFEKLFF. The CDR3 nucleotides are TGTGCCAGTAGTCTCTCGGGACAGGGATTTGAAAAACTGTTTTTT.

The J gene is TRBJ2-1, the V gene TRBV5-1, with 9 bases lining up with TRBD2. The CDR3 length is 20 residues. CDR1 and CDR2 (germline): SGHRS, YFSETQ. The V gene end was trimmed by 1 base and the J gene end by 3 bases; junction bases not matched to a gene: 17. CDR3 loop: CASSLSPGEGSGRHYNEQFF. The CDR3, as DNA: TGCGCCAGCAGCTTGTCCCCCGGGGAGGGGAGCGGGAGGCACTACAATGAGCAGTTCTTC.

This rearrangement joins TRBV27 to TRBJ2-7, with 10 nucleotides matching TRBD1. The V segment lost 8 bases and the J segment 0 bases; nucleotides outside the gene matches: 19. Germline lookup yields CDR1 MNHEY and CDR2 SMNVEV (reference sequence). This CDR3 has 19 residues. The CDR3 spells CASRPLPGQGRGGSYEQYF. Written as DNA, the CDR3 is TGTGCCAGCCGTCCCTTGCCGGGACAGGGGCGAGGAGGCTCCTACGAGCAGTACTTC.

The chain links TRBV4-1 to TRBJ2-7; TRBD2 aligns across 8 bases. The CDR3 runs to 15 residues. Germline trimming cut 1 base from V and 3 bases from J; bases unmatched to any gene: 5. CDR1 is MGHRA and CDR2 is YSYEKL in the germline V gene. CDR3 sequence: CASSQVLAGLYEQYF. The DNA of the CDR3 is TGCGCCAGCAGCCAAGTCTTAGCGGGGCTCTACGAGCAGTACTTC.

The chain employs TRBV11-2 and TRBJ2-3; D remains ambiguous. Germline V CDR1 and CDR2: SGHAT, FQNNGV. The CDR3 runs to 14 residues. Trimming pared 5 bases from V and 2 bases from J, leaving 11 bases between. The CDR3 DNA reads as TGTGCCAGCAGCCCGGTCTCGAACACAGATACGCAGTATTTT. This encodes CASSPVSNTDTQYF.

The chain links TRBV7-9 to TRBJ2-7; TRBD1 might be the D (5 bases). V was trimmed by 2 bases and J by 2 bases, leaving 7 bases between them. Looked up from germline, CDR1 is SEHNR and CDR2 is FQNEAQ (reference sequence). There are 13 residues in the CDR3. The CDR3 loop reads CASSLRQPYEQYF. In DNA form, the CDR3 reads TGTGCCAGCAGCTTACGACAGCCCTACGAGCAGTACTTC.

CDR3 region: CASSGDSSYNEQFF. CDR3 nucleotides: TGTGCCAGCAGCGGAGACAGTTCCTACAATGAGCAGTTCTTC. The chain carries TRBV9 and TRBJ2-1; weak D call: TRBD1 (5 bases). V lost 3 bases and J lost 1, with 8 bases in between. Germline V gene sequence: CDR1 SGDLS, CDR2 YYNGEE. This CDR3 region has 14 residues.

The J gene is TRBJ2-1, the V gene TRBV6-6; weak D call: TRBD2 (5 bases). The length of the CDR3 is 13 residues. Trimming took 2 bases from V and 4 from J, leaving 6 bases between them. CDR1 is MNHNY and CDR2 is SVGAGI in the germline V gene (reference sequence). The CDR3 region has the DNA TGTGCCAGCAGTTACAGCGGTTACAATGAGCAGTTCTTC. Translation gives CASSYSGYNEQFF.

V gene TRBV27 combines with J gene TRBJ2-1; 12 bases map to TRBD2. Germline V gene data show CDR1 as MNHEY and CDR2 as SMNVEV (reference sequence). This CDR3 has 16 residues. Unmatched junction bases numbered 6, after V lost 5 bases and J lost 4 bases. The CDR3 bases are TGTGCCAGCAGTCCCGGGACTAGCGGGTCTTACAATGAGCAGTTCTTC. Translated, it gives CASSPGTSGSYNEQFF.

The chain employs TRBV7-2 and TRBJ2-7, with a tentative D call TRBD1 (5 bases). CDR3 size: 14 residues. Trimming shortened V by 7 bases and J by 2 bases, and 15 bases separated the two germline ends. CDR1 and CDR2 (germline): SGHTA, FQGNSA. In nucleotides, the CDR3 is TGTGCCAGCATCGGCGCAGGGTCACCCTACGAGCAGTACTTC. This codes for CASIGAGSPYEQYF.

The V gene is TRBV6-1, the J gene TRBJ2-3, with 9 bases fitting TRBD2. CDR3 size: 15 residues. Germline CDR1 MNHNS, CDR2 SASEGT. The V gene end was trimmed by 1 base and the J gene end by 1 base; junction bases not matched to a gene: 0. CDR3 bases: TGTGCCAGCAGTGAAGTAGCGGGGGGCACAGATACGCAGTATTTT. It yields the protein CASSEVAGGTDTQYF.

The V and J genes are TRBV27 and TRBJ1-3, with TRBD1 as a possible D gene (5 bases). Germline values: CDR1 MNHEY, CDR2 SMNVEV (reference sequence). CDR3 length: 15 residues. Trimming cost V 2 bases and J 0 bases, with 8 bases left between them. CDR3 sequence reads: CASSLGAGSGNTIYF. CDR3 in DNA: TGTGCCAGCAGTTTAGGGGCAGGCTCTGGAAACACCATATATTTT.